One and the same sample provided the 9 T cell receptor beta chains below, sequenced in a study of CD8 T cells in ankylosing spondylitis. The study, taken as a whole, reports: A motif of fewer than ten highly homologous TCR beta variants was seen as apparently characteristic of ankylosing spondylitis blood.

No antigen has been assigned to these receptors. MiXCR was run by TCRdb on the 5' RACE reads, yielding one entry per CDR3 protein. The sample holds 700,000 or so distinct CDR3 sequences; roughly 19% are singletons and the top ten take about a fifth. The sequenced material came from blood, either unsorted or a sorted T cell fraction (not recorded which). The receptors were sampled from a male donor with ankylosing spondylitis.

The chain links TRBV20-1 to TRBJ2-3, with D perhaps TRBD2 (7 bases). The CDR3 is 17 amino acids. CDR1 is DFQATT, CDR2 SNEGSKA, per germline (reference sequence). With 3 bases removed from V and 0 bases from J, the gap between germline ends came to 19 bases. CDR3 sequence reads: CSASFGGGLLSTDTQYF. In DNA form, the CDR3 reads TGCAGTGCTAGTTTTGGCGGGGGCCTTCTTAGCACAGATACGCAGTATTTT.

This chain connects TRBV20-1 to TRBJ1-1, with D perhaps matching TRBD1 (6 bases). V shed 1 base and J shed 4 bases, with 13 bases lying between them. Looked up from germline, CDR1 is DFQATT and CDR2 is SNEGSKA (reference sequence). The CDR3 has 14 amino acids. CDR3 region: CSARGGDKVTEAFF. CDR3 nucleotides: TGCAGTGCTAGAGGGGGGGACAAGGTCACTGAAGCTTTCTTT.

The J gene is TRBJ2-2, the V gene TRBV15; TRBD2 matches 14 bases. In germline, CDR1 is LNHNV, CDR2 YYDKDF (reference sequence). The junction had 3 bases not matched to a gene; V was cut back by 0 bases and J by 6 bases. The CDR3 has 17 residues. CDR3 in amino acids: CATSRDLTSGGAGELFF. CDR3 coding DNA: TGTGCCACCAGCAGAGATTTGACTAGCGGGGGGGCCGGGGAGCTGTTTTTT. Complete variable domain (other parts from reference TRBV15 and TRBJ2-2): DAMVIQNPRYQVTQFGKPVTLSCSQTLNHNVMYWYQQKSSQAPKLLFHYYDKDFNNEADTPDNFQSRRPNTSFCFLDIRSPGLGDTAMYLCATSRDLTSGGAGELFFGEGSRLTVL.

This clonotype was seen many times. This sequence joins TRBV4-1 and TRBJ2-3; the D is unclear. Germline V CDR1 and CDR2: MGHRA, YSYEKL. Trimming pared 1 base from V and 2 bases from J, leaving 7 bases between. CDR3 length: 14 amino acids. CDR3 sequence: CASSQVDLTDTQYF. CDR3 bases: TGCGCCAGCAGCCAAGTGGACCTCACAGATACGCAGTATTTT.

The chain couples TRBV5-6 to TRBJ2-5; TRBD2 might be the D (6 bases). CDR3 length equals 15 residues. The V gene's germline CDR1 is SGHDT and CDR2 YYEEEE. Trimming removed 3 bases at V and 0 bases at J, with 12 bases between. In nucleotides, the CDR3 is TGTGCCAGCAGCTGGGACCGGGACTACCAAGAGACCCAGTACTTC. It translates to CASSWDRDYQETQYF.

This clonotype was seen a handful of times. J is TRBJ2-7 and V is TRBV4-1; TRBD1 is a possible D gene (6 bases). CDR1 and CDR2 from the germline V gene are MGHRA and YSYEKL. Trimming took off 0 bases at V and 3 bases at J, with 18 bases between the two ends. The CDR3 loop spans 17 amino acids. DNA for the CDR3: TGCGCCAGCAGCCAAGATCGCGAGACAGGAGCATTCTACGAGCAGTACTTC. This translates into CASSQDRETGAFYEQYF.

The V and J genes are TRBV29-1 and TRBJ1-5; no clear D. The CDR3 runs to 15 residues. Trimming left V 2 bases short and J 4 bases short, with 15 bases between. Germline CDR1 is SQVTM and CDR2 is ANQGSEA. CDR3 nucleotide sequence: TGCAGCGTTGAAATTGAGTCGGGCCCTAATCAGCCCCAGCATTTT. It codes for CSVEIESGPNQPQHF.

This clonotype has a handful of counts. The V call is TRBV9, the J call TRBJ2-7; 8 nucleotides align to TRBD1. CDR1 is SGDLS, CDR2 YYNGEE, per germline. Germline trimming cut 4 bases from V and 5 bases from J; bases unmatched to any gene: 8. The CDR3 has 14 amino acids. Here the CDR3 DNA reads TGTGCCAGCAGCTTAAGACAGGGGTCTGACGAGCAGTACTTC. Its translation is CASSLRQGSDEQYF.

This rearrangement joins TRBV29-1 to TRBJ2-5; D ambiguous. The germline V and J ends were trimmed by 6 bases and 7 bases, with 12 bases remaining between them. Germline V lookup: CDR1 SQVTM, CDR2 ANQGSEA. The CDR3 is made up of 11 amino acids. CDR3 sequence: CSVLQSGTQYF. The CDR3 DNA is TGCAGCGTCCTGCAATCAGGGACCCAGTACTTC.